This TCR beta chain was found in a study of CD8+CD57+ T cells in acquired aplastic anemia. This CDR3 is 11 amino acids long. The germline gives CDR1 MNHNS, CDR2 SASEGT. Genomic DNA constituted the template upon which TCR beta VDJ and CDR3 profiling was performed. TCRdb ran MiXCR on the reads and lists one entry per CDR3 protein. Among just over 150,000 distinct CDR3 sequences listed, around 52% were seen once. Sequencing involved patients with CD8+CD57+ cell expansion previously shown by flow cytometry. Patients had undergone no therapy by the time their blood was sampled. Of note for this clonotype: This may be a read error, as it is one base from a much larger clone.

The sample taken for sequencing was sorted CD4+, CD8+, or CD8+CD57+ T cells (not recorded which) from PBMCs. The sequence was obtained from a human donor with aplastic anemia. J is TRBJ1-2 and V is TRBV6-1; no reliable D call. The CDR3 region is CASRFGDGCTF. CDR3 DNA sequence: TGTGCCAGCAGGTTTGGGGATGGCTGCACCTTC.